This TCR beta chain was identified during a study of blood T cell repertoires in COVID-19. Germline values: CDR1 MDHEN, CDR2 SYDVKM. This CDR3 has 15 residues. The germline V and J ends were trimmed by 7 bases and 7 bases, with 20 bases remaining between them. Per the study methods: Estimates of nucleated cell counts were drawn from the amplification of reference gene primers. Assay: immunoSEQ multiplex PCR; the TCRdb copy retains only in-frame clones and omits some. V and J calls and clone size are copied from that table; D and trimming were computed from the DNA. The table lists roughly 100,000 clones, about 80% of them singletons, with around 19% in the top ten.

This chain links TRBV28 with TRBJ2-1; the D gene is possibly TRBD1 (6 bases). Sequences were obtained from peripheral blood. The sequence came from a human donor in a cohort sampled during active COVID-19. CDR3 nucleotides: TGTGCCAGCACCCAAGGGGGAGTTGGTAAGAATGAGCAGTTCTTC. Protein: CASTQGGVGKNEQFF.